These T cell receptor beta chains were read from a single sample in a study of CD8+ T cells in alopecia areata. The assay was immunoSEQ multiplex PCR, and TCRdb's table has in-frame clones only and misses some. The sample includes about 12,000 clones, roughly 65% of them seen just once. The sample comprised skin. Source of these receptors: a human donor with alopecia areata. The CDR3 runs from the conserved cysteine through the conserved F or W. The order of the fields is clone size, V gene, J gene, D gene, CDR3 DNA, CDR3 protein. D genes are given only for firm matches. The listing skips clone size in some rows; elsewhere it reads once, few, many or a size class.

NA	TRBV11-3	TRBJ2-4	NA	TGTGCCAGCAGCTTAGCGGGAGCCAAAAACATTCAGTACTTC	CASSLAGAKNIQYF
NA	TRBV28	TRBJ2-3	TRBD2	TGTGCCAGCACTCCGGCCAGCGGGAGGCCCCAGGTCGCAGATACGCAGTATTTT	CASTPASGRPQVADTQYF
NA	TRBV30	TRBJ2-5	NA	TGTGCCTGGAGTAAGAGGGAGCAAGAGACCCAGTACTTC	CAWSKREQETQYF
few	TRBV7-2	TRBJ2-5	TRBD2	TGTGCCAGCAGCTTGGGTGGAGCGGGAGGCGAGACCCAGTACTTC	CASSLGGAGGETQYF
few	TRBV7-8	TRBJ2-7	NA	TGTGCCAGCAGCTTAGGAGAAATGGGCTACGAGCAGTACTTC	CASSLGEMGYEQYF
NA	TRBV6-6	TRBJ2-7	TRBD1	TGTGCCAGCAGTACCCTCGGGACAGACTACGAGCAGTACTTC	CASSTLGTDYEQYF
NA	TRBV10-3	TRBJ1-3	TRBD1	TGTGCCATCAGTGATACAGGGGTGTCTGGAAACACCATATATTTT	CAISDTGVSGNTIYF
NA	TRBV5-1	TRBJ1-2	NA	TGCGCCAGCAGCTTGTATCCAGGGGATGTGGGCTATGGCTACACCTTC	CASSLYPGDVGYGYTF
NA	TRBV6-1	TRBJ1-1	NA	TGTGCCAGCAGTGAAGGACAGACAGACACTGAAGCTTTCTTT	CASSEGQTDTEAFF
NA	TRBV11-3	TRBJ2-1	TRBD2	TGTGCCAGCAGCACCGGACTAGCGGGAGGAAGTAATGAGCAGTTCTTC	CASSTGLAGGSNEQFF
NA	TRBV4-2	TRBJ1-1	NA	TGTGCCAGCAGCCAAGAGTCTGTTGGCGGGACAGAAGCTTTCTTT	CASSQESVGGTEAFF
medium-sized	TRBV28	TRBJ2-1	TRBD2	TGTGCCAGCAGTCATAGATTTCAATGGGGGACTAGCGGGAGAAGTTCCTACAATGAGCAGTTCTTC	CASSHRFQWGTSGRSSYNEQFF
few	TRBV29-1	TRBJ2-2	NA	TGCAGCGGAGGACACCCGAACACCGGGGAGCTGTTTTTT	CSGGHPNTGELFF
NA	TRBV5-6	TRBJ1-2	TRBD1	TGTGCCAGCAGCGACGGACAGGGGGCTCGGAGGACCTTC	CASSDGQGARRTF
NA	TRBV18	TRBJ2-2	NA	TGTGCCAGCTCACCCCGGGATACCGGGGAGCTGTTTTTT	CASSPRDTGELFF
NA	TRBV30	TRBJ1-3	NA	TGTGCCTATGGCTCGGCCGCGGGAAACACCATATATTTT	CAYGSAAGNTIYF
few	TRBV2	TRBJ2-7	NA	TGTGCCAGCAGCTTATTGGTGGGCAGACCTGAGTTTAACTCCTACGAGCAGTACTTC	CASSLLVGRPEFNSYEQYF
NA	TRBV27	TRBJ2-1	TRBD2	TGTGCCAGCAGCGCCCGACTAGCGGGAGGCAATGAGCAGTTCTTC	CASSARLAGGNEQFF
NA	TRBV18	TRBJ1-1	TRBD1	TGTGCCAGCTCACCAGGACGACAGGGGATGTACACTGAAGCTTTCTTT	CASSPGRQGMYTEAFF
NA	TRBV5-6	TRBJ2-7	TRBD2	TGTGCCAGCAGCGGGATTAGCGGGAGGGCCGAAAACGAGCAGTACTTC	CASSGISGRAENEQYF
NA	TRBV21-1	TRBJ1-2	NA	TGTGCCAGCAGCAAAGATCAGACAGGAGTCTATGGCTACACCTTC	CASSKDQTGVYGYTF
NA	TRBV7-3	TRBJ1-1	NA	TGTGCCAGCAGCCCCCGGATGAACACTGAAGCTTTCTTT	CASSPRMNTEAFF
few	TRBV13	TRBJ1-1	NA	TGTGCCAGCAGCTTAGGAGGGGGAGACACTGAAGCTTTCTTT	CASSLGGGDTEAFF
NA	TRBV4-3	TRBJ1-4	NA	TGCGCCAGCAGCCAAGATCGGGGGGTCCATGAAAAACTGTTTTTT	CASSQDRGVHEKLFF
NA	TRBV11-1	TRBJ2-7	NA	TGTGCCAGCAGCTTAGGAGGGACCGAGCAGTACTTC	CASSLGGTEQYF
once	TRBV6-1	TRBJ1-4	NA	TGTGCCAGCAGTGAATTTGGGGGGCTTAATGAAAAACTGTTTTTT	CASSEFGGLNEKLFF
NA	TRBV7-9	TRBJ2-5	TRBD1	TGTGCCAGCAGCTTAGACCGGGACAGGGGAGAAGAGACCCAGTACTTC	CASSLDRDRGEETQYF
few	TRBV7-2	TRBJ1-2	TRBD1	TGTGCCAGCAGCTTAGGGACAGGGAGTGGCTACACCTTC	CASSLGTGSGYTF
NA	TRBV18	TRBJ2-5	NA	TGTGCCAGCTCACCGTCGGTAGAGGGACAAGAGACCCAGTACTTC	CASSPSVEGQETQYF
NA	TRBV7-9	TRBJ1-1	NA	TGTGTCAGCAGCATAAACACTGAAGCTTTCTTT	CVSSINTEAFF
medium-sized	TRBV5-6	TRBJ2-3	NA	TGTGCCAGCAGCTTGGCTGGGGAAGATACGCAGTATTTT	CASSLAGEDTQYF
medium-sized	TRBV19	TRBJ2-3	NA	TGTGCCAGCTCGGCCGCGCCGCGGTACACAGATACGCAGTATTTT	CASSAAPRYTDTQYF
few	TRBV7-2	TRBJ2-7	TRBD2	TGTGCCAGCAGCTCCCCGGGACTACAATACGAGCAGTACTTC	CASSSPGLQYEQYF
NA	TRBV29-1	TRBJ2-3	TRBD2	TGCAGCGTTGCGCTCGCGGGAGGGCTGGGCACGCAGTATTTT	CSVALAGGLGTQYF
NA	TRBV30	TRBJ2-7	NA	TGTGCCTGGAGTGGGCAGGGTTCCTACGAGCAGTACTTC	CAWSGQGSYEQYF
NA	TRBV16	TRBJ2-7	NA	TGTGCCAGCAGCCCCGGAGGGGACCGTAGCTCCTACGAGCAGTACTTC	CASSPGGDRSSYEQYF